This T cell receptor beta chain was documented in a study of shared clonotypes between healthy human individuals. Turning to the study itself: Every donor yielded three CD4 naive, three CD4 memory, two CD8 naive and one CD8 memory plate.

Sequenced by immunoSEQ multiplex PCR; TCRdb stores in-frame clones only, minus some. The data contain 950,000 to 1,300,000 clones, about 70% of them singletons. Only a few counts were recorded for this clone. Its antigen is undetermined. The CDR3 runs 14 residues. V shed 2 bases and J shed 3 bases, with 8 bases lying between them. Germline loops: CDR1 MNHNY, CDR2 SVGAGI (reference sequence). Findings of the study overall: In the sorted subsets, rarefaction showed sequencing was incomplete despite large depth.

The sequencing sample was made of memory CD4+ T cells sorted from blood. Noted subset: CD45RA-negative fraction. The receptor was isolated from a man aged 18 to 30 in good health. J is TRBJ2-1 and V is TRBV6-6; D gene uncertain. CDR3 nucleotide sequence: TGTGCCAGCAGTTACGAGACGGACTACAATGAGCAGTTCTTC. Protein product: CASSYETDYNEQFF.